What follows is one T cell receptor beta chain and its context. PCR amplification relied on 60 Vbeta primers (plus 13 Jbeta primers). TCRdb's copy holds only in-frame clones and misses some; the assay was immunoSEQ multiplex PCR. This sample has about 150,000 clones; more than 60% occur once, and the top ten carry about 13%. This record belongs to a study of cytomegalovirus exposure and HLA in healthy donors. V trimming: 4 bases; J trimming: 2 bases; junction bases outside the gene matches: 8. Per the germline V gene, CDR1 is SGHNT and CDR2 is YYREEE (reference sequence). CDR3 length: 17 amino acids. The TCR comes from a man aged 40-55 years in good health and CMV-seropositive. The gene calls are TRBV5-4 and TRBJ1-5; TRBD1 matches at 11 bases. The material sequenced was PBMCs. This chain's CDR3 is CASSPQGQGDGNQPQHF. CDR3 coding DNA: TGTGCCAGCAGCCCCCAGGGACAGGGGGACGGCAATCAGCCCCAGCATTTT.